One and the same sample provided the 19 T cell receptor beta chains below, sequenced in a study of blood T cell repertoires in COVID-19. Clones were read by immunoSEQ multiplex PCR, and TCRdb kept only the in-frame ones, dropping some. The profile shows approximately 240,000 clones, 65% to 80% of them singletons. Source material: peripheral blood. Receptors originate from a woman between 40 and 50 years old with active or convalescent COVID-19.

As regards this clone: The junction shows a germline mismatch at one end, possibly a read error. The chain is built from TRBV15 and TRBJ2-7, with unresolved D. The CDR3 contains 11 residues. Germline CDR1 LNHNV, CDR2 YYDKDF (reference sequence). DNA for the CDR3: TGTGCCACCAGCAGAGGGCCGGTTTGGAGCTTC. This translates into CATSRGPVWSF.

The CDR3 sequence: CASSYDPREYYGYTF. CDR3 bases: TGTGCCAGCAGTTACGATCCTCGCGAGTACTATGGCTACACCTTC. The V and J genes are TRBV6-5 and TRBJ1-2; D unclear. V was clipped by 2 bases and J by 3 bases, with 13 bases between them. Germline lookup yields CDR1 MNHEY and CDR2 SVGAGI. CDR3 length equals 15 residues.

The CDR3, as DNA: TGCGCCAGCAGCTTGACAGGGGTTACCTACAATGAGCAGTTCTTC. It encodes CASSLTGVTYNEQFF. The rearrangement uses TRBV5-1 and TRBJ2-1; 7 nucleotides agree with TRBD1. In germline, CDR1 is SGHRS, CDR2 YFSETQ. The CDR3 consists of 15 residues. Losses at the gene ends were 1 base for V and 2 bases for J; bases not matched to a gene: 3.

The chain combines TRBV19 with TRBJ1-1; TRBD1 aligns across 7 bases. Unmatched junction bases numbered 5, after V lost 5 bases and J lost 5 bases. CDR3 length: 13 residues. The V gene's germline CDR1 is LNHDA and CDR2 SQIVND (reference sequence). CDR3 sequence: CASSSDRVTEAFF. The DNA of the CDR3 is TGTGCCAGTAGTTCCGACAGGGTAACTGAAGCTTTCTTT.

V gene TRBV7-9 combines with J gene TRBJ2-5; possibly TRBD1 for D (7 bases). CDR3 size: 14 residues. Deletions cut 6 bases from V and 4 bases from J, with 15 bases between. Germline V gene lookup returns CDR1 SEHNR and CDR2 FQNEAQ (reference sequence). The CDR3 reads CASRATQGGETQYF. The DNA for the CDR3 is TGTGCCAGCAGAGCGACCCAGGGGGGAGAGACCCAGTACTTC.

This clone was seen a handful of times. Additional DNA sequences in this sample encode the identical CDR3. The V gene is TRBV5-1, the J gene TRBJ2-3; D may be TRBD1 (5 bases). There are 14 residues in the CDR3. Per the germline V gene, CDR1 is SGHRS and CDR2 is YFSETQ. V was clipped by 0 bases and J by 0 bases, with 5 bases between them. The CDR3 spells CASSLDRSTDTQYF. DNA of the CDR3: TGCGCCAGCAGCTTGGACAGGAGCACAGATACGCAGTATTTT.

The chain joins TRBV9 to TRBJ1-1; D gene ambiguous. Trimming pared 0 bases from V and 4 bases from J, leaving 13 bases between. From germline, CDR1 is SGDLS and CDR2 YYNGEE. This CDR3 has 15 residues. Here the CDR3 reads CASSVVPGRITEAFF. In DNA form, the CDR3 reads TGTGCCAGCAGCGTAGTTCCAGGCAGGATCACTGAAGCTTTCTTT. The whole variable domain, remainder taken from reference TRBV9 and TRBJ1-1, is DSGVTQTPKHLITATGQRVTLRCSPRSGDLSVYWYQQSLDQGLQFLIQYYNGEERAKGNILERFSAQQFPDLHSELNLSSLELGDSALYFCASSVVPGRITEAFFGQGTRLTVV.

V and J are TRBV5-1 and TRBJ1-6; TRBD1 aligns across 7 bases. This CDR3 is 14 amino acids long. V lost 5 bases to trimming and J lost 7 bases; unmatched junction nucleotides: 6. The germline V gene has CDR1 SGHRS and CDR2 YFSETQ. The CDR3 region has the DNA TGCGCCAGCAGGAAGGGGGCAACCAATTCACCCCTCCACTTT. The encoded protein is CASRKGATNSPLHF.

The chain employs TRBV7-3 and TRBJ2-7, with D unclear. Germline CDR1 is SGHTA and CDR2 is FQGTGA. Trimming took off 5 bases at V and 2 bases at J, with 16 bases between the two ends. The CDR3 loop spans 15 amino acids. CDR3 nucleotides: TGTGCCAGCAGCCCCCGGGTCCTTTGCCCCTACGAGCAGTACGTC. As protein: CASSPRVLCPYEQYV.

The chain couples TRBV29-1 to TRBJ1-1; D is unclear. The CDR3 runs 13 residues. CDR1 and CDR2 (germline): SQVTM, ANQGSEA. Trimming took off 2 bases at V and 5 bases at J, with 12 bases between the two ends. The chain's CDR3 is CSVEIGVGTEAFF. In nucleotides, the CDR3 is TGCAGCGTTGAAATCGGGGTGGGGACTGAAGCTTTCTTT.

Comment on this clone: At one end, the junction sequence differs from germline, possibly due to a read error. V and J are TRBV11-2 and TRBJ1-1, with TRBD1 matching over 7 bases. Germline lookup yields CDR1 SGHAT and CDR2 FQNNGV. The CDR3 is 13 amino acids. The CDR3 nucleotides read TGTGCCAGCAGCCTAGACAGGGTGACTGAAGCTTTCTTT. Protein sequence: CASSLDRVTEAFF.

This clone came up once. This rearrangement joins TRBV27 to TRBJ2-3, with 8 bases that match TRBD1. In germline, CDR1 is MNHEY, CDR2 SMNVEV (reference sequence). The CDR3 has 21 residues. V dropped 6 bases and J dropped 0; count of bases not matched to a gene: 23. The CDR3 spells CASRGKAGRGLLYISTDTQYF. CDR3 in DNA: TGTGCCAGCAGGGGAAAAGCGGGCAGGGGGCTATTATACATTAGCACAGATACGCAGTATTTT.

This clone appeared a single time. This chain joins TRBV19 and TRBJ1-1; 9 bases align to TRBD1. Looked up from germline, CDR1 is LNHDA and CDR2 is SQIVND (reference sequence). J was trimmed by 3 bases and V by 6 bases; bases with no gene match: 8. This CDR3 comprises 15 residues. The CDR3 nucleotides are TGTGCCAGTAGCCCAAAGGGACAGGGTTACACTGAAGCTTTCTTT. Protein: CASSPKGQGYTEAFF.

The gene calls are TRBV5-1 and TRBJ2-1; TRBD2 matches at 14 bases. CDR3 length: 16 residues. V trimming: 3 bases; J trimming: 6 bases; junction bases outside the gene matches: 5. Looked up from germline, CDR1 is SGHRS and CDR2 is YFSETQ. The CDR3 coding sequence is TGCGCCAGCAGCTCTGGGACTAGCGGGGGATTCAATGAGCAGTTCTTC. Translation: CASSSGTSGGFNEQFF.

The chain links TRBV30 to TRBJ2-1; 8 nucleotides line up with TRBD2. The V gene end was trimmed by 0 bases and the J gene end by 0 bases; junction bases not matched to a gene: 4. The CDR3 sequence is 16 residues long. Germline lookup yields CDR1 GTSNPN and CDR2 SVGIG (reference sequence). The CDR3 is CAWSVAGGLSYNEQFF. DNA of the CDR3: TGTGCCTGGAGTGTCGCGGGGGGCCTCTCCTACAATGAGCAGTTCTTC. The variable domain in full, completed from reference TRBV30 and TRBJ2-1, reads SQTIHQWPATLVQPVGSPLSLECTVEGTSNPNLYWYRQAAGRGLQLLFYSVGIGQISSEVPQNLSASRPQDRQFILSSKKLLLSDSGFYLCAWSVAGGLSYNEQFFGPGTRLTVL.

V is TRBV2 and J is TRBJ1-1; unclear D gene. The V gene's germline CDR1 is SNHLY and CDR2 FYNNEI. V was trimmed by 5 bases and J by 0 bases, leaving 7 bases between them. The CDR3 spans 13 residues. Written as DNA, the CDR3 is TGTGCCAGCAGTTTACTGATGAACACTGAAGCTTTCTTT. It specifies CASSLLMNTEAFF.

V gene TRBV10-1 combines with J gene TRBJ1-6; the D is unclear. The germline V gene encodes CDR1 WNHNN and CDR2 SYGVQD (reference sequence). The CDR3 has 13 residues. V dropped 3 bases and J dropped 7 bases, with 7 bases sitting between them. This chain's CDR3 is CASSDGRNSPLHF. In DNA, the CDR3 is TGCGCCAGCAGTGATGGGAGGAATTCACCCCTCCACTTT.

CDR3 nucleotide sequence: TGTGCCAGCAGACAAGGACAGGGGGCGGCCTACGAGCAGTACGTC. It codes for CASRQGQGAAYEQYV. This chain connects TRBV28 to TRBJ2-7, with 11 bases matching TRBD1. Germline lookup yields CDR1 MDHEN and CDR2 SYDVKM. The CDR3 consists of 15 residues. J lost 2 bases, V lost 6 bases, and 6 bases had no gene match.

Only one count was recorded for this clone. The rearrangement uses TRBV30 and TRBJ1-5, with TRBD1 matching 11 bases. CDR3 length: 14 amino acids. With V trimmed by 5 bases and J by 5 bases, 5 bases remained unmatched. CDR1 and CDR2 (germline): GTSNPN, SVGIG (reference sequence). The CDR3 bases are TGTGCCTGGGGGACAGGGGGTCAATATCAGCCCCAGCATTTT. Protein: CAWGTGGQYQPQHF. The full variable domain, its missing parts supplied by reference TRBV30 and TRBJ1-5, is SQTIHQWPATLVQPVGSPLSLECTVEGTSNPNLYWYRQAAGRGLQLLFYSVGIGQISSEVPQNLSASRPQDRQFILSSKKLLLSDSGFYLCAWGTGGQYQPQHFGDGTRLSIL.